This entry lists 32 T cell receptor beta chains sequenced from one sample in a study of cytomegalovirus exposure and HLA in healthy donors. PCR involved 60 Vbeta and 13 Jbeta primers. Produced via immunoSEQ multiplex PCR; TCRdb's table is partial and in-frame only. The sample has 100,000 to 150,000 clones; about 68% are singletons. Sequenced material: PBMCs. Every receptor here comes from a woman in her fifties or sixties in good health and CMV-seropositive.

This chain links TRBV12-5 with TRBJ2-1, with 8 bases that match TRBD1. The CDR3 totals 14 residues. The trim removed 7 bases at V and 5 bases at J, leaving 7 bases unmatched. CDR1 is LGHNT and CDR2 is FRNRAP in the germline V gene. DNA for the CDR3: TGTGCTAGTGCCCCAGGACAGGGCGACAATGAGCAGTTCTTC. It is translated as CASAPGQGDNEQFF.

The chain employs TRBV2 and TRBJ2-5; D is uncertain. The V end was cut by 5 bases, the J end by 5 bases, with 3 bases between. CDR3 length equals 10 residues. In germline, CDR1 is SNHLY, CDR2 FYNNEI. This CDR3 reads CASSPETQYF. The CDR3 DNA reads TGTGCCAGCAGTCCGGAGACCCAGTACTTC. Based on the CDR3 plus reference TRBV2 and TRBJ2-5, the full variable domain is EPEVTQTPSHQVTQMGQEVILRCVPISNHLYFYWYRQILGQKVEFLVSFYNNEISEKSEIFDDQFSVERPDGSNFTLKIRSTKLEDSAMYFCASSPETQYFGPGTRLLVL.

The chain recombines TRBV18 with TRBJ2-7, with TRBD1 matching over 11 bases. The CDR3 covers 17 residues. From germline, CDR1 is KGHSH and CDR2 LQKENI. The ends lost 1 base at V and 2 bases at J; junction bases unmatched: 7. CDR3 in amino acids: CASSPRTPGQGAYEQYF. In DNA, the CDR3 is TGTGCCAGCTCACCACGAACTCCGGGACAGGGGGCCTACGAGCAGTACTTC.

The chain uses TRBV28 and TRBJ2-7; unclear D gene. The germline gives CDR1 MDHEN, CDR2 SYDVKM. There are 14 residues in the CDR3. Trimming took 8 bases from V and 0 from J, leaving 14 bases between them. The CDR3 nucleotides read TGTGCCAGCCTGGGCAGTAGAAGCTCCTACGAGCAGTACTTC. Its translation is CASLGSRSSYEQYF.

This chain links TRBV19 with TRBJ2-1; 10 nucleotides align to TRBD2. This CDR3 region has 15 residues. Germline-derived CDR1 and CDR2 are LNHDA and SQIVND (reference sequence). The V segment lost 4 bases and the J segment 6 bases; nucleotides outside the gene matches: 6. CDR3 DNA: TGTGCCAGTAGTACAATAGCGGGAGGTGGCAATGAGCAGTTCTTC. It specifies CASSTIAGGGNEQFF.

The chain uses TRBV12-5 and TRBJ2-3; perhaps TRBD1 as D (7 bases). Per germline, CDR1 LGHNT and CDR2 FRNRAP. CDR3 length: 15 amino acids. The ends were cut back, 6 bases at V and 4 bases at J, with 17 bases in the middle. The CDR3 nucleotides are TGTGCTAGTGGCGAACCCACAGGGGAGGCAGATACGCAGTATTTT. Translation: CASGEPTGEADTQYF.

This clone was seen only a few times. The chain has TRBV19 and TRBJ2-7; D is uncertain. The CDR3 is 15 amino acids. Per germline, CDR1 LNHDA and CDR2 SQIVND (reference sequence). V gave up 4 bases and J gave up 3 bases, with 16 bases separating them. CDR3 sequence reads: CASSTKTGSYYEQYF. CDR3 nucleotide sequence: TGTGCCAGTAGTACTAAAACCGGGTCGTACTACGAGCAGTACTTC. Filled out from reference TRBV19 and TRBJ2-7, the complete variable domain reads DGGITQSPKYLFRKEGQNVTLSCEQNLNHDAMYWYRQDPGQGLRLIYYSQIVNDFQKGDIAEGYSVSREKKESFPLTVTSAQKNPTAFYLCASSTKTGSYYEQYFGPGTRLTVT.

This clone was seen a handful of times. The chain carries TRBV18 and TRBJ1-1, with 8 bases aligning to TRBD1. V shed 2 bases and J 1 base; nucleotides not matched to a gene: 6. Germline V gene sequence: CDR1 KGHSH, CDR2 LQKENI. The CDR3 length is 16 residues. The CDR3 protein is CASSPIAGQANTEAFF. CDR3 nucleotide sequence: TGTGCCAGCTCACCAATCGCGGGACAGGCGAACACTGAAGCTTTCTTT. The full variable domain, its missing parts supplied by reference TRBV18 and TRBJ1-1, is NAGVMQNPRHLVRRRGQEARLRCSPMKGHSHVYWYRQLPEEGLKFMVYLQKENIIDESGMPKERFSAEFPKEGPSILRIQQVVRGDSAAYFCASSPIAGQANTEAFFGQGTRLTVV.

The chain combines TRBV19 with TRBJ1-6; D remains ambiguous. This CDR3 has 15 residues. The germline CDR1 and CDR2 sequences are LNHDA and SQIVND (reference sequence). The V and J ends lost 4 bases and 7 bases respectively, with 14 bases between them. The CDR3 DNA reads TGTGCCAGTAGTACGGCCGGGATAGGGAATTCACCCCTCCACTTT. Amino acid sequence: CASSTAGIGNSPLHF.

The chain has TRBV7-9 and TRBJ1-1; TRBD1 might be the D (6 bases). CDR3 length: 16 residues. V was cut by 0 bases and J by 7 bases, with 18 bases left in between. CDR1 is SEHNR, CDR2 FQNEAQ, per germline (reference sequence). The CDR3 loop is CASSLAGQMDGLEAFF. CDR3 nucleotide sequence: TGTGCCAGCAGCTTAGCGGGACAAATGGACGGACTTGAAGCTTTCTTT.

This chain links TRBV5-3 with TRBJ2-1, with D possibly matching TRBD2 (6 bases). TRBV5-3 is noted as an ORF with a role that remains uncertain. Trimming pared 4 bases from V and 2 bases from J, leaving 16 bases between. The CDR3 is 16 amino acids. The CDR3 sequence is CARSPHVRRAYNEQFF. The CDR3 bases are TGTGCCAGAAGCCCTCACGTGAGGAGGGCCTACAATGAGCAGTTCTTC.

This clone came up once. The V gene is TRBV5-1, the J gene TRBJ2-1; TRBD2 matches 9 bases. The CDR3 is 20 amino acids. V was clipped by 4 bases and J by 6 bases; unmatched bases: 23. In germline, CDR1 is SGHRS, CDR2 YFSETQ. CDR3 sequence reads: CASSRLTPSLSSGVTNEQFF. In DNA form, the CDR3 reads TGCGCCAGCAGCCGCCTAACCCCCTCTCTCTCTAGCGGGGTTACCAATGAGCAGTTCTTC.

The chain employs TRBV7-2 and TRBJ2-2; 12 positions match TRBD2. CDR1 and CDR2 from the germline V gene are SGHTA and FQGNSA. The CDR3 spans 17 residues. Losses at the gene ends were 5 bases for V and 3 bases for J; bases not matched to a gene: 7. The CDR3 reads CASSARTSGIYTGELFF. Here the CDR3 DNA reads TGTGCCAGCAGCGCCAGGACTAGCGGGATTTACACCGGGGAGCTGTTTTTT. The whole variable domain, remainder taken from reference TRBV7-2 and TRBJ2-2, is GAGVSQSPSNKVTEKGKDVELRCDPISGHTALYWYRQSLGQGLEFLIYFQGNSAPDKSGLPSDRFSAERTGGSVSTLTIQRTQQEDSAVYLCASSARTSGIYTGELFFGEGSRLTVL.

The chain couples TRBV5-1 to TRBJ1-4; possibly TRBD1 for D (5 bases). V dropped 4 bases and J dropped 8 bases, with 15 bases sitting between them. Germline CDR1 is SGHRS and CDR2 is YFSETQ. The CDR3 loop spans 14 amino acids. The CDR3 region is CASSQGVVGEKLFF. The DNA of the CDR3 is TGCGCCAGCAGCCAAGGGGTGGTGGGGGAAAAACTGTTTTTT.

In its sample, this clone was seen a few times. This chain uses TRBV30 with TRBJ2-1; no clear D gene. Germline lookup yields CDR1 GTSNPN and CDR2 SVGIG (reference sequence). Trimming left V 1 base short and J 4 bases short, with 5 bases between. This CDR3 is built from 12 residues. The DNA of the CDR3 is TGTGCCTGGAGTGCCTTATACAATGAGCAGTTCTTC. Its protein is CAWSALYNEQFF.

The gene calls are TRBV7-9 and TRBJ2-3; 12 bases line up with TRBD2. After removal of 4 bases from V and 5 bases from J, the junction contained 10 bases not matched to a gene. Looked up from germline, CDR1 is SEHNR and CDR2 is FQNEAQ (reference sequence). The length of the CDR3 is 17 residues. CDR3 residues: CASSYSRLAGAIDTQYF. In DNA form, the CDR3 reads TGTGCCAGCAGCTACAGCCGACTAGCGGGAGCTATAGATACGCAGTATTTT. The full variable domain, its missing parts supplied by reference TRBV7-9 and TRBJ2-3, is DTGVSQNPRHKITKRGQNVTFRCDPISEHNRLYWYRQTLGQGPEFLTYFQNEAQLEKSRLLSDRFSAERPKGSFSTLEIQRTEQGDSAMYLCASSYSRLAGAIDTQYFGPGTRLTVL.

This clone was seen a handful of times. V is TRBV6-1 and J is TRBJ1-5; 7 bases agree with TRBD1. This CDR3 is 15 amino acids long. Germline values: CDR1 MNHNS, CDR2 SASEGT. V shed 3 bases, J shed 3 bases, and the junction held 5 bases outside the gene matches. As DNA, the CDR3 is TGTGCCAGCAGTGACAGGGGACAGACCAATCAGCCCCAGCATTTT. Amino acid sequence: CASSDRGQTNQPQHF.

The chain couples TRBV5-1 to TRBJ1-1; the D gene is possibly TRBD1 (6 bases). With 6 bases removed from V and 6 bases from J, the gap between germline ends came to 15 bases. Looked up from germline, CDR1 is SGHRS and CDR2 is YFSETQ. The CDR3 extends over 13 amino acids. CDR3 nucleotide sequence: TGCGCCAGCACTTCCCCGGGGGGCCCTGAAGCTTTCTTT. The encoded protein is CASTSPGGPEAFF.

The gene calls are TRBV4-1 and TRBJ2-7, with D perhaps matching TRBD1 (6 bases). Germline V gene sequence: CDR1 MGHRA, CDR2 YSYEKL. The CDR3 extends over 15 amino acids. Trimming took 3 bases from V and 5 from J, leaving 17 bases between them. CDR3 DNA sequence: TGCGCCAGCAGCCAGGCCAAAACAGGGTTCCACGAGCAGTACTTC. It translates to CASSQAKTGFHEQYF.

The genes are TRBV7-8 and TRBJ2-7; TRBD2 matches 10 bases. The CDR3 consists of 16 residues. After removal of 4 bases from V and 4 bases from J, the junction contained 10 bases not matched to a gene. Germline V lookup: CDR1 SGHVS, CDR2 FQNEAQ. The CDR3 protein is CASSSKPGLAIYEQYF. The CDR3 nucleotides read TGTGCCAGCAGCTCCAAGCCGGGACTAGCGATTTACGAGCAGTACTTC.

The rearrangement uses TRBV5-1 and TRBJ2-5; perhaps TRBD1 as D (6 bases). Germline CDR1 reads SGHRS; CDR2 reads YFSETQ. Trimming removed 0 bases from V and 2 bases from J, with 11 bases in between. The CDR3 contains 15 residues. The CDR3 sequence is CASSLDGTRQETQYF. DNA for the CDR3: TGCGCCAGCAGCTTGGATGGGACACGTCAAGAGACCCAGTACTTC. Filled out from reference TRBV5-1 and TRBJ2-5, the complete variable domain reads KAGVTQTPRYLIKTRGQQVTLSCSPISGHRSVSWYQQTPGQGLQFLFEYFSETQRNKGNFPGRFSGRQFSNSRSEMNVSTLELGDSALYLCASSLDGTRQETQYFGPGTRLLVL.

The CDR3 region has the DNA TGCGCCAGCAGCTTGGATCTGGGGGCACGTTACAATGAGCAGTTCTTC. Residues: CASSLDLGARYNEQFF. The chain is built from TRBV5-1 and TRBJ2-1; perhaps TRBD1 as D (6 bases). The CDR3 loop spans 16 amino acids. The germline V and J ends were trimmed by 0 bases and 4 bases, with 14 bases remaining between them. Germline CDR1 SGHRS, CDR2 YFSETQ.

The chain joins TRBV27 to TRBJ1-5; D unclear. The V end was cut by 2 bases, the J end by 2 bases, with 4 bases between. Germline V gives CDR1 MNHEY, CDR2 SMNVEV (reference sequence). This CDR3 spans 13 amino acids. This CDR3 is CASSLQGNQPQHF. The DNA for the CDR3 is TGTGCCAGCAGTTTACAGGGCAATCAGCCCCAGCATTTT.

The chain is built from TRBV4-1 and TRBJ2-1; D is ambiguous. CDR1 and CDR2 from the germline V gene are MGHRA and YSYEKL. This CDR3 has 17 residues. Between the trimmed V and J ends, which lost 5 bases and 0 bases, there was a span of 17 bases. The CDR3 DNA reads as TGCGCCAGCAGCTCCACCGGAGACCCTAGCTCCTACAATGAGCAGTTCTTC. Residues: CASSSTGDPSSYNEQFF.

The chain joins TRBV15 to TRBJ1-1; D gene unclear. The CDR3 consists of 13 residues. Germline V gene lookup returns CDR1 LNHNV and CDR2 YYDKDF (reference sequence). V lost 0 bases, J lost 5 bases, and 7 bases lay in between. CDR3: CATSRDRWTEAFF. The CDR3 DNA reads as TGTGCCACCAGCAGAGACCGGTGGACTGAAGCTTTCTTT.

The genes are TRBV28 and TRBJ2-5; a weak D match, TRBD1 (6 bases). CDR3 length equals 15 residues. Germline-derived CDR1 and CDR2 are MDHEN and SYDVKM. Deletions cut 5 bases from V and 5 bases from J, with 18 bases between. As DNA, the CDR3 is TGTGCCAGCAGTGACCGGGACATTTCCAGGGAGACCCAGTACTTC. It is translated as CASSDRDISRETQYF.

The J gene is TRBJ2-3, the V gene TRBV6-5; no firm D call. CDR1 and CDR2 (germline): MNHEY, SVGAGI. V was shortened by 2 bases and J by 2 bases, with 5 bases between the two germline ends. The CDR3 has 13 residues. The CDR3 sequence is CASSYVVTDTQYF. In DNA form, the CDR3 reads TGTGCCAGCAGTTACGTCGTCACAGATACGCAGTATTTT.

The CDR3 DNA sequence: TGTGCCAGCAGCGGAGCGGGTGCCCAAGAGACCCAGTACTTC. Amino acid sequence: CASSGAGAQETQYF. The chain couples TRBV5-4 to TRBJ2-5, with D tentatively TRBD2 (6 bases). Germline values: CDR1 SGHNT, CDR2 YYREEE (reference sequence). The CDR3 spans 14 residues. Between the trimmed V and J ends, which lost 4 bases and 1 base, there was a span of 11 bases.

This chain links TRBV5-4 with TRBJ1-3; 9 nucleotides match TRBD1. The CDR3 totals 14 residues. The junction had 6 bases not matched to a gene; V was cut back by 4 bases and J by 7 bases. Germline CDR1 is SGHNT and CDR2 is YYREEE (reference sequence). CDR3 amino acids: CASSRDRERNTIYF. The DNA for the CDR3 is TGTGCCAGCAGCCGGGACAGGGAGAGGAACACCATATATTTT.

The chain carries TRBV4-1 and TRBJ1-3; TRBD1 aligns across 12 bases. V lost 0 bases and J lost 6; bases outside the gene matches: 3. The CDR3 runs 16 residues. Germline CDR1 MGHRA, CDR2 YSYEKL. This CDR3 is CASSQDRDRGLNTIYF. In DNA, the CDR3 is TGCGCCAGCAGCCAAGATAGGGACAGGGGGCTAAACACCATATATTTT.

This clone turned up a few times. The chain joins TRBV7-8 to TRBJ1-3; no clear D. Trimming stripped 5 bases from V and 2 bases from J, with 7 bases between. There are 13 residues in the CDR3. Germline V gives CDR1 SGHVS, CDR2 FQNEAQ. The DNA for the CDR3 is TGTGCCAGCAGCCGAGGAACTGGAAACACCATATATTTT. Translation: CASSRGTGNTIYF.

The chain couples TRBV6-4 to TRBJ1-2; D is unresolved. The germline V gene encodes CDR1 MRHNA and CDR2 SNTAGT. V lost 2 bases and J 8 bases, leaving 6 bases between the germline ends. There are 11 residues in the CDR3. The CDR3 region is CASSDEVGYTF. The CDR3 DNA reads as TGTGCCAGCAGTGACGAGGTCGGCTACACCTTC.